The 32 T cell receptor beta chains listed next were all sequenced from one sample in a study of blood T cell repertoires in COVID-19. TCRdb's copy holds only in-frame clones and misses some; the assay was immunoSEQ multiplex PCR. The repertoire has 140,000 or so clones, approximately 80% of them found once; the top ten carry approximately 5%. Sequencing was carried out using peripheral blood. These receptors came from a woman in her fifties or sixties with acute or convalescent COVID-19.

The chain carries TRBV11-2 and TRBJ1-3; 7 bases agree with TRBD1. The CDR3 runs 13 residues. V lost 3 bases, J lost 9 bases, and 5 bases stayed unmatched. Germline values: CDR1 SGHAT, CDR2 FQNNGV. CDR3 sequence (DNA): TGTGCCAGCAGCTTCCAGGGGGGATCCACCATATATTTT. It specifies CASSFQGGSTIYF.

V and J are TRBV10-3 and TRBJ2-7; 7 bases line up with TRBD2. After removal of 0 bases from V and 7 bases from J, the junction contained 12 bases not matched to a gene. The germline gives CDR1 ENHRY, CDR2 SYGVKD. The CDR3 spans 16 residues. The CDR3, as DNA: TGTGCCATCAGTGAGTCACTAGGACTAGGGGCTCGGGAGCAGTACTTC. It is translated as CAISESLGLGAREQYF.

The count of this clone is one. CDR3 amino acids: CASSRNRQNEAFF. CDR3 in DNA: TGCGCCAGCAGCCGAAATAGACAGAATGAAGCTTTCTTT. The rearrangement links TRBV5-1 to TRBJ1-1; tentatively, D is TRBD1 (5 bases). The CDR3 spans 13 residues. V shed 4 bases and J shed 7 bases, with 14 bases lying between them. Germline assignment: CDR1 SGHRS and CDR2 YFSETQ.

The chain has TRBV6-1 and TRBJ1-4; 9 bases agree with TRBD1. J lost 7 bases, V lost 3 bases, and 3 bases had no gene match. The CDR3 loop spans 14 amino acids. The germline V gene has CDR1 MNHNS and CDR2 SASEGT. The DNA of the CDR3 is TGTGCCAGCAGTGAGAACAGGGGGCTTGAAAAACTGTTTTTT. The encoded protein is CASSENRGLEKLFF.

This clone was observed a handful of times. For the CDR3, the DNA is TGTGCCAGATCGACCGGGACAGGCTACGAGCAGTACTTC. Translated: CARSTGTGYEQYF. The chain has TRBV21-1 and TRBJ2-7; the table gives TRBD1 as D, unverified against the DNA. TRBV21-1 is marked as a pseudogene. The length of the CDR3 is 13 residues.

The rearrangement uses TRBV6-1 and TRBJ1-3; D perhaps matches TRBD1 (6 bases). The germline V gene encodes CDR1 MNHNS and CDR2 SASEGT. This CDR3 contains 16 residues. V was shortened by 1 base and J by 3 bases, with 13 bases between the two germline ends. The CDR3 DNA is TGTGCCAGCAGTGAAGATCCCCTCAGGGGTGGAAACACCATATATTTT. This sequence encodes CASSEDPLRGGNTIYF.

The chain has TRBV7-2 and TRBJ1-1; 7 bases align to TRBD1. V lost 5 bases to trimming and J lost 10 bases; unmatched junction nucleotides: 10. Looked up from germline, CDR1 is SGHTA and CDR2 is FQGNSA. The CDR3 is 13 residues long. In nucleotides, the CDR3 is TGTGCCAGCAGCCCCACAGGGGCCCTTCCAGCTTTCTTT. As protein: CASSPTGALPAFF.

Worth noting for this clone: Other DNA sequences from this sample encode an identical CDR3 as well. The CDR3 sequence: CASSPRTGNTEAFF. The DNA of the CDR3 is TGTGCCAGCAGTCCCCGGACTGGGAACACTGAAGCTTTCTTT. The chain carries TRBV6-5 and TRBJ1-1; the D is unclear. CDR1 and CDR2 (germline): MNHEY, SVGAGI. Deletions cut 5 bases from V and 1 base from J, with 11 bases between. This CDR3 contains 14 residues.

In DNA, the CDR3 is TGCGCCAGCAGCGGACAGGGGGATAATTCACCCCTCCACTTT. This translates into CASSGQGDNSPLHF. The V and J genes are TRBV5-1 and TRBJ1-6, with TRBD1 matching 10 bases. V lost 4 bases, J lost 5 bases, and 0 bases stayed unmatched. This CDR3 is 14 amino acids long. Per germline, CDR1 SGHRS and CDR2 YFSETQ. Based on the CDR3 plus reference TRBV5-1 and TRBJ1-6, the full variable domain is KAGVTQTPRYLIKTRGQQVTLSCSPISGHRSVSWYQQTPGQGLQFLFEYFSETQRNKGNFPGRFSGRQFSNSRSEMNVSTLELGDSALYLCASSGQGDNSPLHFGNGTRLTVT.

In its sample, this clone was seen once. V is TRBV7-2 and J is TRBJ2-7; weak D call: TRBD1 (6 bases). CDR1 is SGHTA and CDR2 is FQGNSA in the germline V gene. The ends were cut back, 7 bases at V and 8 bases at J, with 12 bases in the middle. This CDR3 has 11 amino acids. CDR3 protein: CASTQGSKQYF. CDR3 coding DNA: TGTGCCAGCACCCAGGGGTCTAAGCAGTACTTC. Filled out from reference TRBV7-2 and TRBJ2-7, the complete variable domain reads GAGVSQSPSNKVTEKGKDVELRCDPISGHTALYWYRQSLGQGLEFLIYFQGNSAPDKSGLPSDRFSAERTGGSVSTLTIQRTQQEDSAVYLCASTQGSKQYFGPGTRLTVT.

This clone has only one observation. The CDR3 here is CASSPPGADTQYF. The CDR3 DNA sequence: TGTGCCAGCAGTCCCCCAGGGGCAGATACGCAGTATTTT. The chain uses TRBV7-2 and TRBJ2-3; TRBD1 is a possible D gene (6 bases). Between the trimmed V and J ends, which lost 6 bases and 4 bases, there was a span of 11 bases. From germline, CDR1 is SGHTA and CDR2 FQGNSA. The CDR3 consists of 13 residues.

Points on this clone: Just one base apart from a much larger clone, this may be a read error. This chain connects TRBV4-3 to TRBJ1-2, with a weak D call TRBD1 (6 bases). The CDR3 consists of 15 residues. V dropped 0 bases and J dropped 7 bases, with 15 bases sitting between them. The germline gives CDR1 LGHNA, CDR2 YSLEER. CDR3 in amino acids: CASSQDRGATTGYTF. The CDR3 nucleotides are TGCGCCAGCAGCCAAGATCGGGGGGCAACTACTGGCTACACCTTC.

The chain carries TRBV4-1 and TRBJ2-1, with D perhaps TRBD2 (6 bases). Trimming removed 2 bases at V and 6 bases at J, with 17 bases between. From germline, CDR1 is MGHRA and CDR2 YSYEKL. The CDR3 is made up of 16 amino acids. The CDR3 is CASSQQDFLGSNEQFF. CDR3 DNA: TGCGCCAGCAGCCAACAGGACTTTCTCGGGAGCAATGAGCAGTTCTTC.

The J gene is TRBJ1-5, the V gene TRBV3-1 (or the pseudogene TRBV3-2); 7 bases align to TRBD1. The CDR3 has 13 amino acids. V shed 4 bases and J 9 bases; nucleotides not matched to a gene: 6. Germline values: CDR1 LGHDT, CDR2 YNNKEL (reference sequence). CDR3 coding DNA: TGTGCCAGCAGCCCCAGGGGGTTGTGGCCCCAGCATTTT. As protein: CASSPRGLWPQHF.

The chain links TRBV11-2 to TRBJ1-2; 10 bases line up with TRBD1. Germline V gene sequence: CDR1 SGHAT, CDR2 FQNNGV. Trimming took 6 bases from V and 7 from J; bases not matched to a gene: 5. This CDR3 comprises 13 residues. In DNA, the CDR3 is TGTGCCAGCAGGGGGACAGGGGAGGTTGGCTACACCTTC. It yields the protein CASRGTGEVGYTF. Full variable domain (outside the CDR3, taken from reference TRBV11-2 and TRBJ1-2): EAGVAQSPRYKIIEKRQSVAFWCNPISGHATLYWYQQILGQGPKLLIQFQNNGVVDDSQLPKDRFSAERLKGVDSTLKIQPAKLEDSAVYLCASRGTGEVGYTFGSGTRLTVV.

V is TRBV3-1 (or the pseudogene TRBV3-2) and J is TRBJ2-3; 9 bases line up with TRBD2. After removal of 0 bases from V and 4 bases from J, the junction contained 5 bases not matched to a gene. Germline CDR1 is LGHDT and CDR2 is YNNKEL (reference sequence). The CDR3 length is 16 residues. CDR3 residues: CASSQDVGGGADTQYF. The CDR3, as DNA: TGTGCCAGCAGCCAAGACGTCGGCGGGGGGGCAGATACGCAGTATTTT.

The chain has TRBV6-2 or TRBV6-3 and TRBJ1-2; 7 bases align to TRBD1. The CDR3 has 17 residues. The junction had 11 bases not matched to a gene; V was cut back by 0 bases and J by 4 bases. Germline lookup yields CDR1 MNHEY and CDR2 SVGEGT. The CDR3 sequence: CASSYSSGQAFFYGYTF. The CDR3, as DNA: TGTGCCAGCAGTTACTCGTCAGGACAGGCCTTTTTCTATGGCTACACCTTC.

The J gene is TRBJ1-1, the V gene TRBV5-4; the match to TRBD1 covers 8 bases. CDR1 SGHNT and CDR2 YYREEE come from the germline V gene (reference sequence). The CDR3 runs to 16 residues. The V gene end was trimmed by 3 bases and the J gene end by 0 bases; junction bases not matched to a gene: 7. This CDR3 is CASSSTGGGMNTEAFF. CDR3 nucleotide sequence: TGTGCCAGCAGCTCCACAGGGGGTGGGATGAACACTGAAGCTTTCTTT. Full variable domain (missing parts from reference TRBV5-4 and TRBJ1-1): ETGVTQSPTHLIKTRGQQVTLRCSSQSGHNTVSWYQQALGQGPQFIFQYYREEENGRGNFPPRFSGLQFPNYSSELNVNALELDDSALYLCASSSTGGGMNTEAFFGQGTRLTVV.

V and J are TRBV7-2 and TRBJ1-2, with TRBD1 as a possible D gene (5 bases). This CDR3 spans 16 amino acids. Germline values: CDR1 SGHTA, CDR2 FQGNSA. Between the trimmed V and J ends, which lost 7 bases and 4 bases, there was a span of 22 bases. The CDR3 here is CASTPHMEGNGYGYTF. The CDR3 DNA is TGTGCCAGCACCCCGCATATGGAGGGGAACGGCTATGGCTACACCTTC.

In nucleotides, the CDR3 is TGCAGCGTAAGACAGGGTTCGCCCTACAATGAGCAGTTCTTC. Protein product: CSVRQGSPYNEQFF. The chain carries TRBV29-1 and TRBJ2-1; 7 nucleotides agree with TRBD1. V trimming: 6 bases; J trimming: 2 bases; junction bases outside the gene matches: 7. Germline V gene sequence: CDR1 SQVTM, CDR2 ANQGSEA. This CDR3 region has 14 residues.

V usage is TRBV29-1 and J usage is TRBJ1-5, with a tentative D call TRBD1 (6 bases). V was cut by 1 base and J by 6 bases, with 10 bases left in between. The CDR3 covers 13 residues. Per germline, CDR1 SQVTM and CDR2 ANQGSEA. The CDR3 DNA reads TGCAGCGTTGAAGCAGTCAGGGGTCAGCCCCAGCATTTT. It yields the protein CSVEAVRGQPQHF. Together with reference TRBV29-1 and TRBJ1-5, the CDR3 gives the full variable domain: SAVISQKPSRDICQRGTSLTIQCQVDSQVTMMFWYRQQPGQSLTLIATANQGSEATYESGFVIDKFPISRPNLTFSTLTVSNMSPEDSSIYLCSVEAVRGQPQHFGDGTRLSIL.

The chain has TRBV12-3 or TRBV12-4 and TRBJ1-1; D is possibly TRBD1 (5 bases). The V gene lost 5 bases and the J gene lost 5 bases, with 9 bases spanning the gap. CDR3 size: 12 residues. The CDR3 sequence: CASSRGGTEAFF. CDR3 DNA sequence: TGTGCCAGCAGTCGCGGGGGGACTGAAGCTTTCTTT.

This chain uses TRBV6-2 or TRBV6-3 with TRBJ2-7, with D possibly TRBD1 on 5 matching bases. CDR3 length: 13 amino acids. V lost 5 bases and J lost 3, with 11 bases in between. CDR1 and CDR2 (germline): MNHEY, SVGEGT. The CDR3 DNA sequence: TGTGCCAGCAGTGACAACAGGAACTACGAGCAGTACTTC. Amino acids: CASSDNRNYEQYF.

J is TRBJ1-2 and V is TRBV6-6, with a tentative D call TRBD1 (5 bases). The V end lost 8 bases, the J end lost 6 bases, and 19 bases lay between the germline ends. This CDR3 has 14 residues. The germline CDR1 and CDR2 sequences are MNHNY and SVGAGI (reference sequence). The CDR3 nucleotides read TGTGCCAGCTCTTCTATGCTCCGGGGGGATGGCTACACCTTC. Translation gives CASSSMLRGDGYTF.

V gene TRBV19 combines with J gene TRBJ2-1; 11 nucleotides agree with TRBD1. V shed 7 bases, J shed 6 bases, and the junction held 2 bases outside the gene matches. The CDR3 length is 13 residues. The germline gives CDR1 LNHDA, CDR2 SQIVND (reference sequence). Here the CDR3 DNA reads TGTGCCAGTACCGGGACAGGGGGCAATGAGCAGTTCTTC. It encodes CASTGTGGNEQFF.

The chain links TRBV5-1 to TRBJ1-6; TRBD1 is a possible D gene (6 bases). With 4 bases removed from V and 6 bases from J, the gap between germline ends came to 14 bases. This CDR3 contains 15 residues. Germline V gives CDR1 SGHRS, CDR2 YFSETQ. The CDR3 here is CASSGLAGANSPLHF. CDR3 DNA: TGCGCCAGCAGCGGACTGGCAGGGGCTAATTCACCCCTCCACTTT.

The rearrangement joins TRBV29-1 to TRBJ2-7; 7 bases align to TRBD2. The CDR3 runs 11 residues. Trimming cost V 1 base and J 13 bases; bases outside gene matches: 7. The germline CDR1 and CDR2 sequences are SQVTM and ANQGSEA. CDR3 sequence (DNA): TGCAGCGTTGAAGGGTCGGGGGGACTTTACTTC. This encodes CSVEGSGGLYF.

This rearrangement joins TRBV5-1 to TRBJ2-7, with D maybe TRBD1 (5 bases). Trimming took off 0 bases at V and 3 bases at J, with 10 bases between the two ends. CDR1 is SGHRS, CDR2 YFSETQ, per germline. The CDR3 extends over 14 amino acids. The CDR3 spells CASSLEAGNYEQYF. In DNA, the CDR3 is TGCGCCAGCAGCTTGGAAGCAGGGAACTACGAGCAGTACTTC.

The CDR3 here is CASSPDPQGAEAFF. For the CDR3, the DNA is TGTGCCAGCTCTCCTGACCCCCAGGGCGCTGAAGCTTTCTTT. The rearrangement links TRBV18 to TRBJ1-1; maybe TRBD1 (5 bases). Trimming removed 6 bases at V and 6 bases at J, with 17 bases between. Germline V CDR1 and CDR2: KGHSH, LQKENI. CDR3 length equals 14 residues. The full variable domain, in which reference TRBV18 and TRBJ1-1 provide the parts outside the CDR3, is NAGVMQNPRHLVRRRGQEARLRCSPMKGHSHVYWYRQLPEEGLKFMVYLQKENIIDESGMPKERFSAEFPKEGPSILRIQQVVRGDSAAYFCASSPDPQGAEAFFGQGTRLTVV.

The CDR3 DNA reads TGTGCCAGCAGCTCCCTAGGTGTTTCCTACGAGCAGTACTTC. Residues: CASSSLGVSYEQYF. V gene TRBV7-9 combines with J gene TRBJ2-7; D is unresolved. The germline V gene encodes CDR1 SEHNR and CDR2 FQNEAQ (reference sequence). The CDR3 totals 14 residues. The V and J ends lost 4 bases and 1 base respectively, with 11 bases between them.

The V and J genes are TRBV6-1 and TRBJ1-1; D is unresolved. CDR1 MNHNS and CDR2 SASEGT come from the germline V gene. The CDR3 is 13 amino acids. Deletions cut 3 bases from V and 4 bases from J, with 9 bases between. Here the CDR3 DNA reads TGTGCCAGCAGTGATTGGGGAGTCACTGAAGCTTTCTTT. Translation: CASSDWGVTEAFF.

V usage is TRBV5-1 and J usage is TRBJ2-6; D may be TRBD1 (5 bases). Germline-derived CDR1 and CDR2 are SGHRS and YFSETQ. V lost 4 bases and J lost 0, with 8 bases in between. The CDR3 runs to 15 residues. The CDR3 reads CASSVDSSGANVLTF. DNA for the CDR3: TGCGCCAGCAGCGTCGACAGCTCTGGGGCCAACGTCCTGACTTTC.